Listed below are T cell receptor beta chains from one sample, sequenced in a study of immune evolution from preneoplasia to lung adenocarcinoma. The repertoire was sequenced with immunoSEQ multiplex PCR; TCRdb's copy has only in-frame clones and lacks some. The sample contains about 12,000 clones, approximately 81% of which appear only once. The source material was FFPE tissue from an adenomatous hyperplasia lung lesion. All receptors come from a person aged 50-69 years with lung adenocarcinoma. Each CDR3 is given with its conserved first and last residue. The order of the fields is J gene, D gene, V gene, clone size, CDR3 DNA, CDR3 protein. The D gene is left open where the match is weak. Some rows have no size entry. The others give once, few or many, or a class for an expanded clone.

J gene: TRBJ2-4
D gene: .
V gene: TRBV29-1
clone size: few
CDR3 DNA: TGCAGCGTTGAGGGAGGAATCGACATTCAGTACTTC
CDR3 protein: CSVEGGIDIQYF

J gene: TRBJ2-2
D gene: TRBD1
V gene: TRBV9
clone size: .
CDR3 DNA: TGTGCCAGCAGCGACGGGACAGGAAACACCGGGGAGCTGTTTTTT
CDR3 protein: CASSDGTGNTGELFF

J gene: TRBJ2-1
D gene: TRBD1
V gene: TRBV5-4
clone size: .
CDR3 DNA: TGTGCCAGCAGCCCTACAGGGGTCAATGAGCAGTTCTTC
CDR3 protein: CASSPTGVNEQFF

J gene: TRBJ1-2
D gene: .
V gene: TRBV2
clone size: once
CDR3 DNA: TGTGCCAGCAGTCGTGGCAGAACTGATCGTGGCTACACCTTC
CDR3 protein: CASSRGRTDRGYTF

J gene: TRBJ2-1
D gene: .
V gene: TRBV27
clone size: .
CDR3 DNA: TGTGCCAGCAGCCGGGAGCAGGGGTACAATGAGCAGTTCTTC
CDR3 protein: CASSREQGYNEQFF

J gene: TRBJ1-5
D gene: TRBD1
V gene: TRBV19
clone size: .
CDR3 DNA: TGTGCCAGTAGTTCGGGACAGGGGGCGATGGGCAATCAGCTCCAGCATTTT
CDR3 protein: CASSSGQGAMGNQLQHF

J gene: TRBJ2-4
D gene: TRBD2
V gene: TRBV29-1
clone size: once
CDR3 DNA: TGCAGCGTTAACGGAGCGGGGAAAAACATTCAGTACTTC
CDR3 protein: CSVNGAGKNIQYF

J gene: TRBJ2-7
D gene: .
V gene: TRBV18
clone size: .
CDR3 DNA: TGTGCCAGCTCACCCCAGGTCTCCTACGAGCAGTACTTC
CDR3 protein: CASSPQVSYEQYF

J gene: TRBJ1-3
D gene: .
V gene: TRBV9
clone size: .
CDR3 DNA: TGTGCCAGCAGCGTAGGGGACTCTGGAAACACCATATATTTT
CDR3 protein: CASSVGDSGNTIYF

J gene: TRBJ2-3
D gene: .
V gene: TRBV6-1
clone size: .
CDR3 DNA: TGTGCCAGTGGCCAGGGTGGGGGCACAGATACGCAGTATTTT
CDR3 protein: CASGQGGGTDTQYF

J gene: TRBJ2-2
D gene: .
V gene: TRBV30
clone size: .
CDR3 DNA: TGTGCCTGGAGTCCCTCGGGGTACACCGGGGAGCTGTTTTTT
CDR3 protein: CAWSPSGYTGELFF

J gene: TRBJ2-5
D gene: .
V gene: TRBV6-5
clone size: .
CDR3 DNA: TGTGCCAGCAGTTACTCCGGGAAAGAGACCCAGTACTTC
CDR3 protein: CASSYSGKETQYF

J gene: TRBJ2-7
D gene: .
V gene: TRBV19
clone size: .
CDR3 DNA: TGTGCCAGTAGCATAGGCGGATTGGACGAGCAGTACTTC
CDR3 protein: CASSIGGLDEQYF

J gene: TRBJ2-3
D gene: TRBD2
V gene: TRBV5-1
clone size: .
CDR3 DNA: TGCGCCAGCAGTAGGACTAGCGGGATCGGAGGAGATACGCAGTATTTT
CDR3 protein: CASSRTSGIGGDTQYF

J gene: TRBJ1-5
D gene: TRBD1
V gene: TRBV5-8
clone size: .
CDR3 DNA: TGTGCCAGCAGCAGGGGACAGGTTAGCAATCAGCCCCAGCATTTT
CDR3 protein: CASSRGQVSNQPQHF